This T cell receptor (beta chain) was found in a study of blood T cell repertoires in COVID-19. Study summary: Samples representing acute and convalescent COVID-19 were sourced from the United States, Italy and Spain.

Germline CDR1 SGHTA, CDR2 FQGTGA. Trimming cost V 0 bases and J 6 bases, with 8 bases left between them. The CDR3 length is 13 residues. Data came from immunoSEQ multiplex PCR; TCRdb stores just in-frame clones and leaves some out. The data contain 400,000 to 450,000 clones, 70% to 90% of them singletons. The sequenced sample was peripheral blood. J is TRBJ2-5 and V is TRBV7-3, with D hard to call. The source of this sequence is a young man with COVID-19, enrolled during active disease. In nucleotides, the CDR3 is TGTGCCAGCAGCTTAACTAGCAGTCAGACCCAGTACTTC. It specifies CASSLTSSQTQYF.